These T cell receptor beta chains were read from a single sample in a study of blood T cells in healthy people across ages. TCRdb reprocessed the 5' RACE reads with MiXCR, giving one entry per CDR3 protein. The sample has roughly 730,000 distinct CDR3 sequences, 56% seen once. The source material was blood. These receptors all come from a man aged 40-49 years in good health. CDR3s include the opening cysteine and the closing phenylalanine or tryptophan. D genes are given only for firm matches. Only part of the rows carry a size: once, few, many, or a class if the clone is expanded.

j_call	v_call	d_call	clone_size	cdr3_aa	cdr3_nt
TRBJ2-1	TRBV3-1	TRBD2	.	CASSQPLAANEQFF	TGTGCCAGCAGCCAGCCTCTAGCGGCCAATGAGCAGTTCTTC
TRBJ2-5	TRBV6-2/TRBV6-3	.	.	CASSLTSNRGYF	TGTGCCAGCAGCCTCACCTCGAACCGCGGGTACTTC
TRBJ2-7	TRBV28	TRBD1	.	CASTPIRGQGAFEQYF	TGTGCCAGCACCCCAATTCGGGGACAGGGGGCCTTCGAGCAGTACTTC
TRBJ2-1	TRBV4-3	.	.	CASSQAQGRGSDEQFF	TGCGCCAGCAGCCAAGCCCAGGGTCGGGGTTCGGATGAGCAGTTCTTC
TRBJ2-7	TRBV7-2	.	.	CASSLLFGQSYNEQYF	TGTGCCAGCAGCTTATTGTTCGGACAGTCGTACAATGAGCAGTACTTC
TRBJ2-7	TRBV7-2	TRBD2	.	CASSSTSGRPHEQYF	TGTGCCAGCAGCTCGACTAGCGGGAGACCCCACGAGCAGTACTTC
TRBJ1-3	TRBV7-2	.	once	CASSERRAGNTIYF	TGTGCCAGCAGCGAGAGGAGAGCTGGAAACACCATATATTTT
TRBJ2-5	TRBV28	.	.	CASRGGGLETQYF	TGTGCCAGCAGAGGAGGGGGCCTGGAGACCCAGTACTTC
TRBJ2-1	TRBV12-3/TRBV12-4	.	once	CASTRRHNEQFF	TGTGCCAGCACCAGGCGTCACAATGAGCAGTTCTTC
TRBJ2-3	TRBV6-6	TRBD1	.	CASRSGQGADTQYF	TGTGCCAGCAGAAGCGGACAGGGGGCAGATACGCAGTATTTT
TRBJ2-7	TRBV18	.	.	CASSLPQAYEQYF	TGTGCCAGCTCACTTCCCCAGGCCTACGAGCAGTACTTC
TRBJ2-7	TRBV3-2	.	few	CASSQDGGGEQYF	TGTGCCAGCAGCCAAGATGGGGGTGGCGAGCAGTACTTC
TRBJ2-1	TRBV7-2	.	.	CASSLAGAFDEQFF	TGTGCCAGCAGCTTAGCGGGAGCGTTCGATGAGCAGTTCTTC
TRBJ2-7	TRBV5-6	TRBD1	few	CASSPTGSHEQYF	TGTGCCAGCAGCCCGACAGGGTCCCACGAGCAGTACTTC
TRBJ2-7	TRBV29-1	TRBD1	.	CSVEVTGEEQYF	TGCAGCGTTGAAGTAACAGGGGAAGAGCAGTACTTC
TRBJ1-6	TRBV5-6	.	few	CASSFRSVSGSSYNSPLHF	TGTGCCAGCAGCTTCCGATCAGTGTCCGGGAGCTCCTATAATTCACCCCTCCACTTT
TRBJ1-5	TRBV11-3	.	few	CASSLDSNSNQPQHF	TGTGCCAGCAGCTTAGACAGTAATAGCAATCAGCCCCAGCATTTT
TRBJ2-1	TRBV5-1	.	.	CASSLTPYNEQFF	TGCGCCAGCAGCTTGACACCCTACAATGAGCAGTTCTTC
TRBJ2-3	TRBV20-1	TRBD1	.	CSAKSSRGRLNTQYF	TGCAGTGCTAAATCATCGAGGGGGCGCTTAAATACGCAGTATTTT
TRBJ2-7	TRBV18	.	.	CASSPAEGYEQYF	TGTGCCAGCTCACCTGCCGAGGGATACGAGCAGTACTTC
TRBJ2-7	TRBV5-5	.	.	CASGSESYEQYF	TGTGCCAGCGGCTCCGAGTCCTACGAGCAGTACTTC
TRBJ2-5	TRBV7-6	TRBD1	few	CASSLQQGSQETQYF	TGTGCCAGCAGCTTGCAACAGGGGTCCCAAGAGACTCAGTACTTC
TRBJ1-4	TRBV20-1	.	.	CSARADGSNEKLFF	TGCAGTGCTAGAGCTGACGGGAGTAATGAAAAACTGTTTTTT
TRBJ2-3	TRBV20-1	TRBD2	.	CSATPTSLDRFSTDTQYF	TGCAGTGCTACCCCGACTAGCCTAGACCGCTTTAGCACAGATACGCAGTATTTT
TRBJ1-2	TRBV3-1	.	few	CASSQSYGYTF	TGTGCCAGCAGCCAGTCCTATGGCTACACCTTC
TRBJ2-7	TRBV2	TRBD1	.	CASSTRGQGAEQYF	TGTGCCAGCAGCACCAGAGGCCAGGGGGCAGAGCAGTACTTC
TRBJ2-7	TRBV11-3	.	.	CASSYTTLTSYEQYF	TGTGCCAGCAGCTACACAACCCTGACCTCCTACGAGCAGTACTTC
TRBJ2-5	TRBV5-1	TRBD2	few	CASSFGIAGGYQETQYF	TGCGCCAGCAGCTTTGGAATAGCGGGGGGGTATCAAGAGACCCAGTACTTC
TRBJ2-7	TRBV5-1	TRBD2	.	CASSPGAGSSYEQYF	TGCGCCAGCAGCCCGGGAGCGGGGAGCTCCTACGAGCAGTACTTC
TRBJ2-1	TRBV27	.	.	CASSLDWYNEQFF	TGTGCCAGCAGTCTTGACTGGTACAATGAGCAGTTCTTC
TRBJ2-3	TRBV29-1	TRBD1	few	CSVLPGQNTDTQYF	TGCAGCGTCCTTCCGGGACAGAACACAGATACGCAGTATTTT
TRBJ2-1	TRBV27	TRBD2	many	CASSLASGGSYNEQFF	TGTGCCAGCAGTTTAGCTAGCGGGGGCTCCTACAATGAGCAGTTCTTC
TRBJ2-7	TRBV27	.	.	CASSGAARGSYEQYF	TGTGCCAGCAGTGGAGCGGCAAGGGGCTCCTACGAGCAGTACTTC
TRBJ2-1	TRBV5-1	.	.	CASSPETNSYNEQFF	TGCGCCAGCAGCCCGGAGACTAACTCCTACAATGAGCAGTTCTTC
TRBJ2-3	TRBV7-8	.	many	CASSLALSLREPEGTQYF	TGTGCCAGCAGCTTAGCGCTCTCGCTGAGGGAACCCGAGGGTACGCAGTATTTT
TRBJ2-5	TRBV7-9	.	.	CASSSSGGQYF	TGTGCCAGCAGCTCGAGTGGGGGCCAGTACTTC
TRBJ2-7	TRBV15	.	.	CATSQGTFRNEQYF	TGTGCCACCAGCCAGGGTACATTTAGGAACGAGCAGTACTTC
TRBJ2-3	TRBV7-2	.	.	CASSQPHGPSTDTQYF	TGTGCCAGCAGCCAACCCCACGGGCCTAGCACAGATACGCAGTATTTT
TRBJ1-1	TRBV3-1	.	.	CASSRLLGDGEAFF	TGTGCCAGCAGCCGCCTCCTGGGGGACGGTGAAGCTTTCTTT
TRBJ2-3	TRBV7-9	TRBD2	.	CASSRHSGISDTQYF	TGTGCCAGCAGCCGTCATAGCGGGATTTCAGATACGCAGTATTTT
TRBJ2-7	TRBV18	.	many	CASSPPDSYEQYF	TGTGCCAGCAGCCCCCCCGACTCCTACGAGCAGTACTTC
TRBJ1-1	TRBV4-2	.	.	CASSQDQAGTNTEAFF	TGTGCCAGCAGCCAAGATCAGGCAGGGACGAACACTGAAGCTTTCTTT
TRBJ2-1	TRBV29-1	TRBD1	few	CSVSLQGARSPYYEQFF	TGCAGCGTTTCATTACAGGGGGCGCGCAGTCCATACTATGAGCAGTTCTTC
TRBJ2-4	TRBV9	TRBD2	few	CASSVDWREGIQYF	TGTGCCAGCAGCGTAGACTGGAGGGAGGGCATTCAGTACTTC
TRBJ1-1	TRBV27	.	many	CASSFRGWNTEAFF	TGTGCCAGCAGTTTTCGGGGTTGGAACACTGAAGCTTTCTTT
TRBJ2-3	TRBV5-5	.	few	CASSSIPQTKGADTQYF	TGTGCCAGCAGCTCGATCCCCCAAACCAAGGGCGCAGATACGCAGTATTTT
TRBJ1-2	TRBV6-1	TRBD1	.	CASSEAGRDRSGYTF	TGTGCCAGCAGTGAAGCGGGCCGGGACAGGAGCGGCTACACCTTC
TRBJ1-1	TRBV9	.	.	CASSVVKGIGTEAFF	TGTGCCAGCAGCGTAGTGAAAGGGATTGGCACTGAAGCTTTCTTT
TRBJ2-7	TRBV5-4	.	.	CASSLRGAAYEQYF	TGTGCCAGCAGCTTGCGTGGGGCTGCCTACGAGCAGTACTTC
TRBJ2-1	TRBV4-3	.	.	CASSHYRVSYNEQFF	TGCGCCAGCAGCCATTATCGAGTAAGTTACAATGAGCAGTTCTTC
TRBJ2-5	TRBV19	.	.	CASSMMGAGEQYF	TGTGCCAGTAGTATGATGGGGGCGGGTGAGCAGTACTTC
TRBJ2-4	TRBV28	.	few	CASSPFRNIQYF	TGTGCCAGCAGTCCATTTCGGAACATTCAGTACTTC
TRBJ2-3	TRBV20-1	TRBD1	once	CSAASGQGAGDTQYF	TGCAGTGCTGCTTCCGGACAGGGGGCAGGAGATACGCAGTATTTT
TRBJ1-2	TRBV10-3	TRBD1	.	CAISGDRSYGYTF	TGTGCCATCAGTGGGGACAGGTCCTATGGCTACACCTTC
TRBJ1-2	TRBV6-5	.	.	CASREQPFNGYTF	TGTGCCAGCAGGGAACAACCATTTAATGGCTACACCTTC
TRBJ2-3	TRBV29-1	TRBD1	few	CSLRQGADTQYF	TGCAGCCTCAGACAGGGGGCAGATACGCAGTATTTT
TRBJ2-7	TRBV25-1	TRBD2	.	CASISGVSYEQYF	TGTGCCAGCATTAGCGGGGTCTCCTACGAGCAGTACTTC